This T cell receptor (beta chain) was recovered during a study of blood T cell repertoires in COVID-19. Measured with immunoSEQ multiplex PCR; TCRdb has only the in-frame clones, and not every one. The table has around 290,000 clones, about 93% seen once; the top ten hold more than 0.95%. This clone has just one count. Sequenced sample: PBMCs or T cells enriched from blood (not recorded which). The TCR comes from a woman aged 30 to 39 who had recovered from COVID-19.

CDR3 bases: TGCGCCAGCAGCCAAGGAGGCGGAAACACCATATATTTT. Protein: CASSQGGGNTIYF. This chain joins TRBV4-3 and TRBJ1-3; no reliable D call. Germline V gene lookup returns CDR1 LGHNA and CDR2 YSLEER. This CDR3 region has 13 residues. Between the trimmed V and J ends, which lost 1 base and 4 bases, there was a span of 5 bases.